The rows below give T cell receptor beta chains drawn from one sample of a study of early T cells in non-severe SARS-CoV-2 infection. MiXCR, applied by TCRdb to the 5' RACE reads, yields one record per CDR3 protein. This repertoire shows some 76,000 distinct CDR3 sequences, roughly 13% found once; its top ten account for more than 13%. Sample: whole blood. These TCRs come from an adult who was a healthcare worker with PCR-confirmed SARS-CoV-2 infection or an uninfected control (not recorded which). CDR3s include the opening cysteine and the closing phenylalanine or tryptophan. The order of the fields is V gene, D gene, J gene, clone size, CDR3 DNA, CDR3 protein. The D gene is left open where the match is weak. Some rows mark clone size as missing; the rest say once, few, many or name a class of expanded clone.

TRBV7-8	.	TRBJ2-2	.	TGTGCCAGCAGCTTCCCGGGTGGCACTCGCACCGGGGAGCTGTTTTTT	CASSFPGGTRTGELFF
TRBV18	.	TRBJ1-5	many	TGTGCCAGCTCACCAGGGCAGGGCTATCAGCCCCAGCATTTT	CASSPGQGYQPQHF
TRBV11-3	.	TRBJ2-1	few	TGTGCCAGCAGCTTAGAACATGAGCAGTTCTTC	CASSLEHEQFF
TRBV6-4	TRBD2	TRBJ2-1	.	TGTGCCAGCAGTGACGGGGGGGCCTACAATGAGCAGTTCTTC	CASSDGGAYNEQFF
TRBV5-1	.	TRBJ1-1	.	TGCGCCAGCAGCTTGGGAGGAGGGCAAGGCACTGAAGCTTTCTTT	CASSLGGGQGTEAFF
TRBV10-3	TRBD1	TRBJ2-1	.	TGTGCCATCAGCCGGACAGGGGGAGAGGATGAGCAGTTCTTC	CAISRTGGEDEQFF
TRBV7-2	.	TRBJ2-3	once	TGTGCCAGCAGCTTAGTGACGAGAGATACGCAGTATTTT	CASSLVTRDTQYF
TRBV11-1	.	TRBJ1-1	many	TGTGCCAGCAGCTTATTTAGGGACACTGAAGCTTTCTTT	CASSLFRDTEAFF
TRBV5-6	TRBD1	TRBJ1-2	.	TGTGCCAGCAGCCCCGGTACGGGACAGACATTCTATGGCTACACCTTC	CASSPGTGQTFYGYTF
TRBV6-2/TRBV6-3	.	TRBJ2-1	many	TGTGCCAGCAGTTACTCGGGCTTCGGCAATGAGCAGTTCTTC	CASSYSGFGNEQFF
TRBV5-1	TRBD2	TRBJ2-1	few	TGCGCCAGCAGCCCCGGGCAAATAGCGGGTGGCAATGAGCAGTTCTTC	CASSPGQIAGGNEQFF
TRBV28	.	TRBJ2-2	.	TGTGCCATTCATAACACCGGGGAGCTGTTTTTT	CAIHNTGELFF
TRBV28	.	TRBJ2-1	few	TGTGCCAGCAGCCCACACCCTCCCCTCGGCAATGAGCAGTTCTTC	CASSPHPPLGNEQFF
TRBV6-1	.	TRBJ2-2	few	TGTGCCAGCAGTGAAGCAACAGGAAACACCGGGGAGCTGTTTTTT	CASSEATGNTGELFF
TRBV6-2/TRBV6-3	.	TRBJ1-2	.	TGTGCCAGCAGCCGCCCCCAGAAGCTCGATGGCTACACCTTC	CASSRPQKLDGYTF